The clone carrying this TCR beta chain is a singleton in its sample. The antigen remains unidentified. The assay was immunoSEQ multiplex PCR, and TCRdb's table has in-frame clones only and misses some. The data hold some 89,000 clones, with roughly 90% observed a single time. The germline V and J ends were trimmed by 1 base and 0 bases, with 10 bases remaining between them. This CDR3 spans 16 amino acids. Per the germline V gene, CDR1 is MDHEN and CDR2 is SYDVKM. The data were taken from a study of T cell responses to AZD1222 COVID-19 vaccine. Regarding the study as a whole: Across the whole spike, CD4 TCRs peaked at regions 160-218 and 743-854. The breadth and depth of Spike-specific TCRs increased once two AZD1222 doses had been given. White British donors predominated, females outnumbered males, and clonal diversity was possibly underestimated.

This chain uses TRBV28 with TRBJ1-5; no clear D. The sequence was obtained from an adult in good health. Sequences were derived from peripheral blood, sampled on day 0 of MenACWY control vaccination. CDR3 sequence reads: CASSLSVQISNQPQHF. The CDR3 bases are TGTGCCAGCAGTTTATCGGTTCAGATTAGCAATCAGCCCCAGCATTTT.